The rows below give T cell receptor beta chains drawn from one sample of a study of STAT3 mutations in large granular lymphocyte leukemia. Repertoires were generated with immunoSEQ multiplex PCR, while TCRdb's copy carries only in-frame clones and drops some. Among some 30,000 clones listed, about 86% were seen once. Sequencing was performed on peripheral blood mononuclear cells. These receptors originate from a man in his sixties with T-cell large granular lymphocyte leukemia. Some clones in this sample may be carry-over from other donors' samples. Both conserved end residues are part of each CDR3.

cdr3_aa: CASSHDGLRGIQYF
v_call: TRBV7-9
j_call: TRBJ2-4

cdr3_aa: CASSRGEGGVSPLHF
v_call: TRBV11-2
j_call: TRBJ1-6

cdr3_aa: CASSYGQNNQPQHF
v_call: TRBV6-5
j_call: TRBJ1-5

cdr3_aa: CASQGNTEAFF
v_call: TRBV28
j_call: TRBJ1-1

cdr3_aa: CASSVDRGGFGTQYF
v_call: TRBV5-6
j_call: TRBJ2-5

cdr3_aa: CASSPQGGGNNEQFF
v_call: TRBV27
j_call: TRBJ2-1

cdr3_aa: CASSFPSNTQYF
v_call: TRBV7-8
j_call: TRBJ2-3

cdr3_aa: CASSQVEREFYNEQFF
v_call: TRBV14
j_call: TRBJ2-1

cdr3_aa: CASSPWSRSTDTQYF
v_call: TRBV4-3
j_call: TRBJ2-3

cdr3_aa: CASSMGTSTDTQYF
v_call: TRBV5-1
j_call: TRBJ2-3

cdr3_aa: CASSQATGQGEWYF
v_call: TRBV4-3
j_call: TRBJ2-4

cdr3_aa: CASSLRLAGAGDEQFF
v_call: TRBV5-6
j_call: TRBJ2-1

cdr3_aa: CASSGMGRDTYNEQFF
v_call: TRBV5-1
j_call: TRBJ2-1

cdr3_aa: CASSRDRGQPQHF
v_call: TRBV7-7
j_call: TRBJ1-5

cdr3_aa: CASSLDNEQFF
v_call: TRBV5-6
j_call: TRBJ2-1

cdr3_aa: CASSPILAGGPGRETQYF
v_call: TRBV28
j_call: TRBJ2-5

cdr3_aa: CASSPPKGSQENTEAFF
v_call: TRBV18
j_call: TRBJ1-1

cdr3_aa: CASSHNPQRQGYTF
v_call: TRBV6-5
j_call: TRBJ1-2

cdr3_aa: CASSPGLAARSYNEQFF
v_call: TRBV5-1
j_call: TRBJ2-1

cdr3_aa: CASSGGGVNIQYF
v_call: TRBV5-4
j_call: TRBJ2-4

cdr3_aa: CASSFGGLTDTQYF
v_call: TRBV27
j_call: TRBJ2-3

cdr3_aa: CASSQGQGAYGETQYF
v_call: TRBV18
j_call: TRBJ2-5

cdr3_aa: CASSFGQDTQYF
v_call: TRBV5-4
j_call: TRBJ2-3

cdr3_aa: CASSDQLNTGELFF
v_call: TRBV27
j_call: TRBJ2-2

cdr3_aa: CASSSPEGGLYEQYF
v_call: TRBV6-6
j_call: TRBJ2-7

cdr3_aa: CATEDRGSYEQYF
v_call: TRBV7-9
j_call: TRBJ2-7

cdr3_aa: CASSGTTGGHEKLFF
v_call: TRBV9
j_call: TRBJ1-4

cdr3_aa: CASSVESGGNSPLHF
v_call: TRBV9
j_call: TRBJ1-6

cdr3_aa: CASTRNTGELFF
v_call: TRBV19
j_call: TRBJ2-2

cdr3_aa: CASATGSSGANVLTF
v_call: TRBV19
j_call: TRBJ2-6

cdr3_aa: CASSLQGADTDTQYF
v_call: TRBV7-2
j_call: TRBJ2-3

cdr3_aa: CAWSRPGQSSGNTIYF
v_call: TRBV30
j_call: TRBJ1-3

cdr3_aa: CASSVPLETQYF
v_call: TRBV5-1
j_call: TRBJ2-5

cdr3_aa: CASSIRGSQETQYF
v_call: TRBV19
j_call: TRBJ2-5

cdr3_aa: CASSRDGRNEQFF
v_call: TRBV4-3
j_call: TRBJ2-1

cdr3_aa: CASSLVVAGANEETQYF
v_call: TRBV5-1
j_call: TRBJ2-5

cdr3_aa: CASSLLALDTGELFF
v_call: TRBV5-6
j_call: TRBJ2-2

cdr3_aa: CASSRSQGALNEQYF
v_call: TRBV7-6
j_call: TRBJ2-7

cdr3_aa: CATMAEYSNQPQHF
v_call: TRBV28
j_call: TRBJ1-5

cdr3_aa: CASSLRGGINEQFF
v_call: TRBV7-2
j_call: TRBJ2-1

cdr3_aa: CASSVNLNTEAFF
v_call: TRBV9
j_call: TRBJ1-1

cdr3_aa: CASSGGQGETQYF
v_call: TRBV6-1
j_call: TRBJ2-5

cdr3_aa: CASSTDLYEQYF
v_call: TRBV18
j_call: TRBJ2-7

cdr3_aa: CASRGLLAGGSEQYF
v_call: TRBV6-1
j_call: TRBJ2-7

cdr3_aa: CASTKRDPGNTEAFF
v_call: TRBV5-1
j_call: TRBJ1-1

cdr3_aa: CASSLILGANVLTF
v_call: TRBV13
j_call: TRBJ2-6

cdr3_aa: CATTTLEGIGSYNEQFF
v_call: TRBV28
j_call: TRBJ2-1

cdr3_aa: CASSLVGPGQGDGYTF
v_call: TRBV5-1
j_call: TRBJ1-2

cdr3_aa: CASSLWDTEAFF
v_call: TRBV7-9
j_call: TRBJ1-1

cdr3_aa: CASSPAGGQETQYF
v_call: TRBV5-1
j_call: TRBJ2-5

cdr3_aa: CASSGTSGSTDTQYF
v_call: TRBV2
j_call: TRBJ2-3

cdr3_aa: CASSMSSYEQYF
v_call: TRBV7-2
j_call: TRBJ2-7